This TCR beta chain was captured in a study of blood T cell repertoires in COVID-19. Study as a whole: COVID-19 samples collected from the United States, Italy and Spain covered acute and convalescent phases. The analysed material was cDNA or gDNA that came from T cells, B-cell-depleted T cells, or PBMCs.

V was pared by 4 bases and J by 1 base, with 1 base of the junction left unmatched. The CDR3 length is 16 residues. Germline-derived CDR1 and CDR2 are KGHSH and LQKENI. Original data processing: The assay estimated nucleated cells by amplifying reference gene primers. The assay was immunoSEQ multiplex PCR, and TCRdb's table has in-frame clones only and misses some. From that table come the V and J calls and clone size; the DNA was used to work out D and trimming. The table records 100,000 to 150,000 clones, 70% to 90% of them present only once. The chain has TRBV18 and TRBJ2-5, with 15 bases lining up with TRBD2. Sequences were obtained from peripheral blood. The receptor was derived from a man in his 70s with active COVID-19. This CDR3 is CASSLGLAGGQETQYF. The CDR3 coding sequence is TGTGCCAGCTCACTGGGACTAGCGGGGGGCCAAGAGACCCAGTACTTC. Drawing the rest from reference TRBV18 and TRBJ2-5, the complete variable domain is NAGVMQNPRHLVRRRGQEARLRCSPMKGHSHVYWYRQLPEEGLKFMVYLQKENIIDESGMPKERFSAEFPKEGPSILRIQQVVRGDSAAYFCASSLGLAGGQETQYFGPGTRLLVL.